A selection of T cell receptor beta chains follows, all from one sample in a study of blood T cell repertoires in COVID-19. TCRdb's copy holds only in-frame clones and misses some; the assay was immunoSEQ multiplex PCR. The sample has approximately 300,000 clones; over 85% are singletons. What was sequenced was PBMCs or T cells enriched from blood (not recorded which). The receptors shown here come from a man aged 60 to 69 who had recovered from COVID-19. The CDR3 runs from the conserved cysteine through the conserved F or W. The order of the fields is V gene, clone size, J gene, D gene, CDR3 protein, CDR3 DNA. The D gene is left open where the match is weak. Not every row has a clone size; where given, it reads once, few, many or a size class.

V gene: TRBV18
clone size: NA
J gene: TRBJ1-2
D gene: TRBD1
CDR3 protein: CASSPGQANYGYTF
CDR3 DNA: TGTGCCAGCTCTCCCGGACAGGCGAACTATGGCTACACCTTC

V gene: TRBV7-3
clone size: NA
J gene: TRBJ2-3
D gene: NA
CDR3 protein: CASSFMAAGGTSTDTQYF
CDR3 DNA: TGTGCCAGCAGCTTTATGGCGGCTGGCGGCACTAGCACAGATACGCAGTATTTT

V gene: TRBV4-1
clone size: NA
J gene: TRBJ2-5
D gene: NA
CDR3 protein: CASSQDSFRVETQYF
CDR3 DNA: TGCGCCAGCAGCCAAGATTCGTTCAGGGTCGAGACCCAGTACTTC

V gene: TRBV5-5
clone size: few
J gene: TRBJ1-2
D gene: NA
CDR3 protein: CASSLEGRDDGYTF
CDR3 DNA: TGTGCCAGCAGCTTGGAGGGCAGGGATGATGGCTACACCTTC

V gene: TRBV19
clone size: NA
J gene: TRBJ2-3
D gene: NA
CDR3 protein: CASSRLTFTDTQYF
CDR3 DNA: TGTGCCAGTAGTCGACTCACATTCACAGATACGCAGTATTTT

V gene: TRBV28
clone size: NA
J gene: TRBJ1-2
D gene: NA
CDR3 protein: CASSRGHYYGYTF
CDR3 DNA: TGTGCCAGCAGTCGAGGACATTACTATGGCTACACCTTC

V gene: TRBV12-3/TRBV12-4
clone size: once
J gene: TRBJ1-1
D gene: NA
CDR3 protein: CASSLRGGPEAFF
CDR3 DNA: TGTGCCAGCAGCCTCAGGGGCGGCCCTGAAGCTTTCTTT

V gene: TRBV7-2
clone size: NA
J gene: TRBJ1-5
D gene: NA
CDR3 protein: CASSLDYQPQHF
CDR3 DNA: TGTGCCAGCAGCTTAGACTATCAGCCCCAGCATTTT

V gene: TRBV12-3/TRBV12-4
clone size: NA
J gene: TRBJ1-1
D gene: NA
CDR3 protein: CASRSIGVTEAFF
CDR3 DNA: TGTGCCAGCAGGAGCATCGGGGTCACTGAAGCTTTCTTT

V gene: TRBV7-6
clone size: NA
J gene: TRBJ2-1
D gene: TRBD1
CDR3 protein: CASSSQGAVYNEQFF
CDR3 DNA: TGTGCCAGCAGCTCCCAGGGGGCGGTTTACAATGAGCAGTTCTTC

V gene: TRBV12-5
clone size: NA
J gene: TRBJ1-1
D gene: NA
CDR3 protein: CASGFSASPEAFF
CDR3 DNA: TGTGCTAGTGGTTTTTCTGCGTCTCCTGAAGCTTTCTTT

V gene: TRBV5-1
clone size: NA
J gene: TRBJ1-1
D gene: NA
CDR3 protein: CASSLGGGNTEAFF
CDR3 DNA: TGCGCCAGCAGCTTGGGCGGGGGGAACACTGAAGCTTTCTTT

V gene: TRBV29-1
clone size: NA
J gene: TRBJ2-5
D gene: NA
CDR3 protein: CSVESPGWQETQYF
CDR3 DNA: TGCAGCGTTGAGTCCCCAGGGTGGCAAGAGACCCAGTACTTC

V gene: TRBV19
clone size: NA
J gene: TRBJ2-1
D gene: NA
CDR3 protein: CASSMGAGAGYYNEQFF
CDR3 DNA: TGTGCCAGTAGTATGGGCGCTGGGGCAGGGTACTACAATGAGCAGTTCTTC

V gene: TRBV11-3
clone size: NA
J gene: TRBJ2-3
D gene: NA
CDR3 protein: CASSSTAGLRTDTQYF
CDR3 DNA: TGTGCCAGCAGCTCCACCGCGGGACTCCGCACAGATACGCAGTATTTT

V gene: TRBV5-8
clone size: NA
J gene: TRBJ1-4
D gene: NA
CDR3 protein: CASSSIGGATNEKLFF
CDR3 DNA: TGTGCCAGCAGCTCCATAGGGGGAGCAACTAATGAAAAACTGTTTTTT

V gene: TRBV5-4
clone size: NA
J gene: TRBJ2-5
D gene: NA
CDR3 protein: CASSLMQRETQYF
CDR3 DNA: TGTGCCAGCAGCTTGATGCAGAGGGAGACCCAGTACTTC

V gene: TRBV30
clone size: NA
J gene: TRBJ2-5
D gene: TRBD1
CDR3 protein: CAWSSGQGAETQYF
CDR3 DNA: TGTGCCTGGAGTTCCGGACAGGGGGCAGAGACCCAGTACTTC

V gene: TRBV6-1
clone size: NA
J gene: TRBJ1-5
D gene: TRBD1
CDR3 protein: CASSGRDRGLYSNQPQHF
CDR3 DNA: TGTGCCAGCAGTGGCCGGGACAGGGGCCTTTATAGCAATCAGCCCCAGCATTTT

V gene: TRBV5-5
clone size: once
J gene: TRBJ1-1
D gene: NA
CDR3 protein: CASSFALWYTEAFF
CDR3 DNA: TGTGCCAGCAGCTTCGCGTTATGGTACACTGAAGCTTTCTTT

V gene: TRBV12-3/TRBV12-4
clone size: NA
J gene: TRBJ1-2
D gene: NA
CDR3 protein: CASSFGTAYGYTF
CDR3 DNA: TGTGCCAGCAGTTTCGGTACAGCCTATGGCTACACCTTC

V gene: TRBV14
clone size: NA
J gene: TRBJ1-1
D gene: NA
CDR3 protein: CASSQDFSKSPRTEAFF
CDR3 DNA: TGTGCCAGCAGCCAAGATTTTAGTAAGAGTCCCCGCACTGAAGCTTTCTTT

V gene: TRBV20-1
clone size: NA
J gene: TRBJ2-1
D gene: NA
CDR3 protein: CSASRAYNEQFF
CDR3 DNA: TGCAGTGCTAGTCGCGCCTACAATGAGCAGTTCTTC

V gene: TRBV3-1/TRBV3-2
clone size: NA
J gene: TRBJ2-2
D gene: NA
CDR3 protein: CASSPPEVGELFF
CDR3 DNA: TGTGCCAGCAGCCCCCCAGAGGTCGGGGAGCTGTTTTTT

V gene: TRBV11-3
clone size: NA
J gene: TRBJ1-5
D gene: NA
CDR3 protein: CASSSIGPGAGENQPQHF
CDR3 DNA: TGTGCCAGCAGCTCGATAGGCCCCGGGGCAGGGGAAAATCAGCCCCAGCATTTT

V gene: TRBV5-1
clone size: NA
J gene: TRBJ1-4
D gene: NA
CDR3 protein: CASSPEGGEKLFF
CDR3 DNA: TGCGCCAGCAGCCCAGAAGGAGGGGAAAAACTGTTTTTT

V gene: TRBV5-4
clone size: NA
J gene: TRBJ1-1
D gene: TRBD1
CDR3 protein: CASSWDSAGLEAFF
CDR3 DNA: TGTGCCAGCAGCTGGGACAGCGCGGGGCTTGAAGCTTTCTTT

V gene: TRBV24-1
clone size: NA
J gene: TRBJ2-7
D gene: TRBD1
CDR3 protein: CATSEGGTGPNEQYF
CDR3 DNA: TGTGCCACCAGTGAGGGCGGGACAGGTCCTAACGAGCAGTACTTC

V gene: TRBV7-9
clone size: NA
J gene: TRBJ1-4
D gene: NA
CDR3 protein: CASSLAGSNEKLFF
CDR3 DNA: TGTGCCAGCAGCTTAGCGGGCAGCAATGAAAAACTGTTTTTT

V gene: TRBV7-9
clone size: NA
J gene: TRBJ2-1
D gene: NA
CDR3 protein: CASSVGDITEQFF
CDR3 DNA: TGTGCCAGCAGCGTCGGCGACATCACTGAGCAGTTCTTC

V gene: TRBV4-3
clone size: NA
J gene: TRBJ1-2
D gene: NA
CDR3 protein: CASSQDKATAYGYTF
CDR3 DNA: TGCGCCAGCAGCCAAGATAAGGCGACTGCATATGGCTACACCTTC

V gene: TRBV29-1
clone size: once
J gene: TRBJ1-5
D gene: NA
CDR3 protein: CSVQGENQPQHF
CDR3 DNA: TGCAGCGTACAGGGTGAAAATCAGCCCCAGCATTTT

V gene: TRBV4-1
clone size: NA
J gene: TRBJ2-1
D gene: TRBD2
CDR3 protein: CASSPTSGSWNEQFF
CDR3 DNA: TGCGCCAGCAGCCCGACTAGCGGGAGTTGGAATGAGCAGTTCTTC

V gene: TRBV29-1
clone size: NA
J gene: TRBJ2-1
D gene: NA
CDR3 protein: CSVYITASGISSYNEQFF
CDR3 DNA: TGCAGCGTTTATATCACGGCGTCCGGGATAAGCTCCTACAATGAGCAGTTCTTC

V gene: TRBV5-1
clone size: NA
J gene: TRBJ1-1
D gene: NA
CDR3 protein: CASSLVPKGGTNTEAFF
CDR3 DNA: TGCGCCAGCAGCTTGGTCCCGAAAGGGGGTACGAACACTGAAGCTTTCTTT

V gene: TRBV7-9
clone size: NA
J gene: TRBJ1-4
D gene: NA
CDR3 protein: CASSFLPGTNEKLFF
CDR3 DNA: TGTGCCAGCAGCTTTCTTCCGGGAACTAATGAAAAACTGTTTTTT

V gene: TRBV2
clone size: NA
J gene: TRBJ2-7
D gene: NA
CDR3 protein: CASVLAVSSGSEQYF
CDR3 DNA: TGTGCCAGCGTGCTGGCAGTTTCCTCAGGGTCCGAGCAGTACTTC

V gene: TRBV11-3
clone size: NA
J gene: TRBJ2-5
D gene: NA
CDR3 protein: CASSPLTETQYF
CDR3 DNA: TGTGCCAGCAGCCCTCTAACGGAGACCCAGTACTTC

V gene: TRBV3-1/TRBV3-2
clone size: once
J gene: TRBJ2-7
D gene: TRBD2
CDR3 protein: CASSQDPPASGRREYF
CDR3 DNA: TGTGCCAGCAGCCAAGATCCCCCGGCTAGCGGCCGGCGGGAGTACTTC

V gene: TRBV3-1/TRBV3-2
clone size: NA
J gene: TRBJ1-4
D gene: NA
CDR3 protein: CASSQNRNEKLFF
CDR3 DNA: TGTGCCAGCAGCCAAAATCGTAATGAAAAACTGTTTTTT

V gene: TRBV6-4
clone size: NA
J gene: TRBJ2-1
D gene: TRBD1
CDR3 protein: CASSPSGQSNEQFF
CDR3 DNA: TGTGCCAGCAGTCCCTCGGGACAGTCTAATGAGCAGTTCTTC